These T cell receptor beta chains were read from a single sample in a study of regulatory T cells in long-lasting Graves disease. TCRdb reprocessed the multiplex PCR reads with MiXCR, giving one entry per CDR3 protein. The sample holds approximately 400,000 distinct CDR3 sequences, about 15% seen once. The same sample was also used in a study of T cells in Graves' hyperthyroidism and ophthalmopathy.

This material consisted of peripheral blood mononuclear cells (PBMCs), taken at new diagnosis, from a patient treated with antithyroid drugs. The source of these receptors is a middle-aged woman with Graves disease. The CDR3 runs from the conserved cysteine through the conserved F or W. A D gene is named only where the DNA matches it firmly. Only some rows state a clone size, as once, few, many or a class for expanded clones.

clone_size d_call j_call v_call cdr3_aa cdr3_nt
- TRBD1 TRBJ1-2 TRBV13 CASSGAGGIGYGYTF TGTGCCAGCAGCGGGGCAGGGGGCATCGGATATGGCTACACCTTC
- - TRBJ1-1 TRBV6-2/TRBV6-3 CASSTLPMNTEAFF TGTGCCAGCAGTACCCTTCCCATGAACACTGAAGCTTTCTTT
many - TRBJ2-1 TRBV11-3 CASSPHYAGTFNEQFF TGTGCCAGCAGCCCGCACTACGCAGGGACCTTCAATGAGCAGTTCTTC
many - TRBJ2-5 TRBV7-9 CASSFTGSPGETQYF TGTGCCAGCAGCTTTACAGGGAGCCCCGGGGAGACCCAGTACTTC
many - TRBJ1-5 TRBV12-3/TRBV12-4 CASSLGTSNQPQHF TGTGCCAGCAGCTTAGGAACCAGCAATCAGCCCCAGCATTTT
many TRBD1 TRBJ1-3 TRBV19 CASSIGQGAGGNTIYF TGTGCCAGTAGTATCGGTCAGGGGGCAGGTGGAAACACCATATATTTT
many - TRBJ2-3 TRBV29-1 CSGSTGATDTQYF TGCAGCGGGTCGACAGGAGCGACAGATACGCAGTATTTT
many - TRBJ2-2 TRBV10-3 CAISENRKNTGELFF TGTGCCATCAGTGAGAACAGGAAGAACACCGGGGAGCTGTTTTTT
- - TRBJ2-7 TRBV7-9 CASSLLTDEQYF TGTGCCAGCAGCTTATTGACAGACGAGCAGTACTTC
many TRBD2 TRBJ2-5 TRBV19 CASSTWTSGQETPYF TGTGCCAGTAGTACTTGGACTAGCGGCCAAGAGACCCCGTACTTC
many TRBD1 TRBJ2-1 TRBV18 CASSQPGQGANEQFF TGTGCCAGCTCACAACCGGGACAGGGAGCCAATGAGCAGTTCTTC
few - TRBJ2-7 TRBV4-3 CASSQESSPGRSYEQYF TGCGCCAGCAGCCAAGAATCCTCACCGGGACGTTCCTACGAGCAGTACTTC
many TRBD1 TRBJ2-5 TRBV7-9 CASSSRTGGETQYF TGTGCCAGCAGCTCAAGGACAGGGGGCGAGACCCAGTACTTC
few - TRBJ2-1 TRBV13 CASSSTDNEQFF TGTGCCAGCAGCTCCACAGACAATGAGCAGTTCTTC
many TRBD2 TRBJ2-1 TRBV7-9 CASSSTSGRGVNEQFF TGTGCCAGCAGTTCGACTAGCGGGAGGGGGGTCAATGAGCAGTTCTTC
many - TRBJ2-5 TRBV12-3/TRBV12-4 CASGREETQYF TGTGCCAGCGGTCGGGAAGAGACCCAGTACTTC
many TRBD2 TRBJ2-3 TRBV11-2 CASSGSGWAGVSGTDTQYF TGTGCCAGCAGCGGGTCAGGATGGGCGGGAGTATCGGGAACAGATACGCAGTATTTT
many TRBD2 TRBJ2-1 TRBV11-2 CASRKRLGAGVCFF TGTGCCAGCAGGAAACGCCTGGGAGCGGGAGTTTGCTTCTTC
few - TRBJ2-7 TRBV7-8 CASKTGRASEQYF TGTGCCAGCAAGACGGGCAGGGCTAGCGAGCAGTACTTC
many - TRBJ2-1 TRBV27 CASGNGGLNEQFF TGTGCCAGCGGAAATGGGGGGCTAAATGAGCAGTTCTTC
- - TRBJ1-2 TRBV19 CASSPFTEGSDYTF TGTGCCAGTAGCCCCTTTACGGAGGGCAGTGACTACACCTTC
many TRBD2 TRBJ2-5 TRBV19 CASSIGRSSGRPRHGETQYF TGTGCCAGTAGTATAGGGCGATCTAGCGGGAGACCCCGCCATGGGGAGACCCAGTACTTC
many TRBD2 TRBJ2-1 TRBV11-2 CASTYSGGAGNEQFF TGTGCCAGCACCTATAGCGGGGGGGCGGGAAATGAGCAGTTCTTC
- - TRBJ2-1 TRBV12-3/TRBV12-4 CASSPQAFNEQFF TGTGCCAGCAGTCCTCAGGCCTTCAATGAGCAGTTCTTC